A single sample gave rise to the 28 T cell receptor beta chains below, sequenced in a study of T-cell reconstitution after alpha-beta-depleted transplantation in children. For TCRbeta, the library was prepared with unique molecular identifiers. TCRdb processed the PCR reads anew with MiXCR; each CDR3 protein has one entry. The sample carries about 490,000 distinct CDR3 sequences, more than 9% recorded once. This specimen was PBMCs, taken before TCRalphabeta/CD19-depleted stem cell transplant. All receptors derive from a child aged 2 to 15 with inherited bone marrow failure, due to receive a stem cell transplant.

Ten or more counts support this clonotype. The chain joins TRBV19 to TRBJ1-5; 9 bases match TRBD1. Germline V gene lookup returns CDR1 LNHDA and CDR2 SQIVND (reference sequence). This CDR3 has 13 amino acids. The junction had 3 bases not matched to a gene; V was cut back by 6 bases and J by 6 bases. CDR3 residues: CASRQGAGQPQHF. The CDR3, as DNA: TGTGCCAGTAGACAGGGGGCTGGTCAGCCCCAGCATTTT.

This clonotype showed up just a few times. The chain links TRBV30 to TRBJ2-5; 9 bases map to TRBD2. Trimming cost V 0 bases and J 5 bases; bases outside gene matches: 19. CDR3 length: 19 residues. The germline V gene encodes CDR1 GTSNPN and CDR2 SVGIG (reference sequence). The DNA for the CDR3 is TGTGCCTGGAGTGTAGGGGCTAGCGGGACAAGGGGGAGTATGGAGACCCAGTACTTC. Residues: CAWSVGASGTRGSMETQYF.

Ten or more counts support this clonotype. The chain links TRBV9 to TRBJ2-7; 9 positions agree with TRBD2. The CDR3 loop spans 15 amino acids. Germline trimming cut 4 bases from V and 7 bases from J; bases unmatched to any gene: 12. CDR1 is SGDLS, CDR2 YYNGEE, per germline. The DNA of the CDR3 is TGTGCCAGCAGCCCCAGACTAGCGGCAACGGGAGAGCAGTACTTC. Amino acid sequence: CASSPRLAATGEQYF.

Ten or more counts support this clonotype. V usage is TRBV20-1 and J usage is TRBJ1-2, with D hard to call. CDR1 is DFQATT, CDR2 SNEGSKA, per germline (reference sequence). There are 14 residues in the CDR3. Trimming removed 0 bases from V and 3 bases from J, with 11 bases in between. The CDR3 loop is CSARDGGEDYGYTF. The CDR3 coding sequence is TGCAGTGCTAGAGATGGCGGGGAAGACTATGGCTACACCTTC.

Many counts were recorded for this clonotype. The chain links TRBV29-1 to TRBJ1-2; possible D gene TRBD1, 5 bases. CDR3 size: 13 residues. V was clipped by 2 bases and J by 2 bases, with 9 bases between them. Looked up from germline, CDR1 is SQVTM and CDR2 is ANQGSEA. The CDR3 protein is CSVELRGNYGYTF. The CDR3 DNA reads TGCAGCGTTGAACTCCGGGGCAACTATGGCTACACCTTC.

This clonotype showed up many times. V is TRBV12-3 or TRBV12-4 and J is TRBJ2-5; 16 bases are shared with TRBD2. J was trimmed by 7 bases and V by 8 bases; bases with no gene match: 7. CDR3 size: 15 residues. The DNA for the CDR3 is TGTGCCAGCGTGGGACTAGCGGGAGGGCTTGGGACCCAGTACTTC. It encodes CASVGLAGGLGTQYF.

In this sample, this clonotype turned up many times. V gene TRBV5-1 combines with J gene TRBJ2-2; TRBD2 is a possible D gene (6 bases). The CDR3 is made up of 15 amino acids. Germline CDR1 is SGHRS and CDR2 is YFSETQ. V lost 2 bases and J 2 bases, leaving 10 bases between the germline ends. CDR3 nucleotide sequence: TGCGCCAGCAGCTTTAGCGGCATAAACACCGGGGAGCTGTTTTTT. It specifies CASSFSGINTGELFF. Full variable domain (missing parts from reference TRBV5-1 and TRBJ2-2): KAGVTQTPRYLIKTRGQQVTLSCSPISGHRSVSWYQQTPGQGLQFLFEYFSETQRNKGNFPGRFSGRQFSNSRSEMNVSTLELGDSALYLCASSFSGINTGELFFGEGSRLTVL.

This clonotype has at least ten counts. The J gene is TRBJ2-3, the V gene TRBV6-5, with D unresolved. The CDR3 consists of 18 residues. Germline CDR1 and CDR2: MNHEY and SVGAGI. V dropped 2 bases and J dropped 2 bases, with 20 bases sitting between them. Here the CDR3 reads CASSYEYIVIRYTDTQYF. CDR3 coding DNA: TGTGCCAGCAGTTACGAGTATATTGTGATACGGTACACAGATACGCAGTATTTT.

The chain is built from TRBV18 and TRBJ2-3, with D perhaps TRBD2 (6 bases). Trimming took off 4 bases at V and 9 bases at J, with 23 bases between the two ends. The CDR3 sequence is 16 residues long. Germline V CDR1 and CDR2: KGHSH, LQKENI. The CDR3 spells CASSLGTGFIGETQYF. CDR3 sequence (DNA): TGTGCCAGCTCACTTGGGACTGGATTTATAGGTGAAACGCAGTATTTT.

A remark on this clonotype: A much bigger clone sits one base away, suggesting this may be a read error. The CDR3 does not end in the conserved phenylalanine or tryptophan, so this is likely a read error. The chain joins TRBV6-5 to TRBJ2-1; no clear D. This CDR3 is 16 amino acids long. Germline V gene data show CDR1 as MNHEY and CDR2 as SVGAGI. Trimming stripped 1 base from V and 0 bases from J, with 10 bases between. As DNA, the CDR3 is TGTGCCAGCAGTTACTACAGCCAAGCCTCCTACAATGAGCAGTTCGTC. Translation gives CASSYYSQASYNEQFV.

This clonotype was picked up many times. This chain connects TRBV29-1 to TRBJ2-7; the match to TRBD2 covers 10 bases. The length of the CDR3 is 13 residues. Germline loops: CDR1 SQVTM, CDR2 ANQGSEA. The V segment lost 6 bases and the J segment 5 bases; nucleotides outside the gene matches: 7. The DNA of the CDR3 is TGCAGCGTCGCCAGGACTAGCGGCGACGAGCAGTACTTC. Translated: CSVARTSGDEQYF.

The genes are TRBV19 and TRBJ2-5; D call uncertain. Between the trimmed V and J ends, which lost 6 bases and 5 bases, there was a span of 16 bases. Germline CDR1 is LNHDA and CDR2 is SQIVND (reference sequence). The CDR3 sequence is 14 residues long. CDR3 sequence (DNA): TGTGCCAGTAGCTTAACCGGCGAGGTGGAGACCCAGTACTTC. Translating gives CASSLTGEVETQYF.

This clonotype was observed a handful of times. The V call is TRBV20-1, the J call TRBJ2-3, with TRBD2 matching 9 bases. Per the germline V gene, CDR1 is DFQATT and CDR2 is SNEGSKA (reference sequence). V dropped 6 bases and J dropped 3; count of bases not matched to a gene: 7. The CDR3 spans 14 residues. The CDR3 sequence: CSALLAGITDTQYF. CDR3 bases: TGCAGTGCCCTGCTAGCGGGAATTACAGATACGCAGTATTTT.

This clonotype was counted ten times or more. This CDR3 reads CASSLSGREPGELFF. In DNA, the CDR3 is TGTGCCAGCAGTTTGAGCGGGAGGGAGCCCGGGGAGCTGTTTTTT. The rearrangement uses TRBV12-3 or TRBV12-4 and TRBJ2-2; TRBD2 aligns across 10 bases. The trim removed 3 bases at V and 6 bases at J, leaving 4 bases unmatched. The CDR3 sequence is 15 residues long.

This clonotype was found many times. The CDR3 DNA follows: TGTGCCAGCAGCCGACAGGATCAAGAGACCCAGTACTTC. Translating gives CASSRQDQETQYF. V is TRBV5-6 and J is TRBJ2-5, with D possibly TRBD1 on 6 matching bases. The V gene lost 4 bases and the J gene lost 2 bases, with 9 bases spanning the gap. The V gene's germline CDR1 is SGHDT and CDR2 YYEEEE. This CDR3 has 13 amino acids.

This clonotype has a count of ten or more. The V gene is TRBV28, the J gene TRBJ2-7; 9 bases line up with TRBD1. Trimming at V came to 5 bases and at J to 3 bases, leaving 8 bases not matched to a gene. This CDR3 comprises 15 residues. Per germline, CDR1 MDHEN and CDR2 SYDVKM. The CDR3 DNA sequence: TGTGCCAGCAGTGGACAGGGGTCGAAGCACTACGAGCAGTACTTC. It encodes CASSGQGSKHYEQYF.

This chain joins TRBV29-1 and TRBJ2-7, with D perhaps TRBD1 (6 bases). CDR1 and CDR2 from the germline V gene are SQVTM and ANQGSEA. The CDR3 runs to 14 residues. The ends were cut back, 0 bases at V and 3 bases at J, with 12 bases in the middle. DNA of the CDR3: TGCAGCGTTGAAGAGGGGGCAGTGGGCTACGAGCAGTACTTC. Its protein product is CSVEEGAVGYEQYF.

This clonotype was seen ten or more times. The chain carries TRBV25-1 and TRBJ2-2, with a possible D match to TRBD2 (6 bases). The CDR3 consists of 17 residues. Germline loops: CDR1 MGHDK, CDR2 SYGVNS. V dropped 1 base and J dropped 8 bases, with 20 bases sitting between them. The CDR3 bases are TGTGCCAGCAGTGAATTTATCGGAGGAGGGGCCGAGGGGGAGCTGTTTTTT. Translation: CASSEFIGGGAEGELFF.

This clonotype was seen ten or more times. The gene calls are TRBV7-2 and TRBJ2-2, with a weak D call TRBD1 (6 bases). V lost 3 bases and J 4 bases, leaving 9 bases between the germline ends. The germline V gene encodes CDR1 SGHTA and CDR2 FQGNSA. The CDR3 length is 14 residues. The CDR3 loop is CASSLGAGTGELFF. The CDR3 coding sequence is TGTGCCAGCAGCTTGGGGGCCGGCACCGGGGAGCTGTTTTTT.

This clonotype has more than one count but fewer than ten. The V call is TRBV6-5, the J call TRBJ2-1; D perhaps matches TRBD2 (6 bases). The germline V gene has CDR1 MNHEY and CDR2 SVGAGI. The CDR3 consists of 16 residues. The V end lost 0 bases, the J end lost 0 bases, and 9 bases lay between the germline ends. The CDR3 protein is CASSYSEGSSYNEQFF. CDR3 in DNA: TGTGCCAGCAGTTACTCGGAGGGGAGCTCCTACAATGAGCAGTTCTTC.

This clonotype was observed at least ten times. The rearrangement uses TRBV11-1 and TRBJ2-6; the D gene is possibly TRBD1 (6 bases). CDR3 length: 19 amino acids. V lost 1 base to trimming and J lost 0 bases, with 16 bases between them. In germline, CDR1 is SGHAT, CDR2 FQDESV (reference sequence). The CDR3 reads CASSLVGGSTFSGANVLTF. As DNA, the CDR3 is TGTGCCAGCAGCTTAGTTGGGGGCTCCACCTTCTCTGGGGCCAACGTCCTGACTTTC.

The chain employs TRBV6-2 or TRBV6-3 and TRBJ2-7; 8 bases are a match to TRBD2. After removal of 3 bases from V and 2 bases from J, the junction contained 12 bases not matched to a gene. The CDR3 has 17 amino acids. Germline V gives CDR1 MNHEY, CDR2 SVGEGT. CDR3 bases: TGTGCCAGCAGTTATCGAGGGAGTAGCGGGACCCCCTACGAGCAGTACTTC. Translated, it gives CASSYRGSSGTPYEQYF.

This clonotype was observed at least ten times. This sequence joins TRBV4-2 and TRBJ2-3; weak D call: TRBD2 (5 bases). Germline CDR1 and CDR2: LGHNA and YNFKEQ. Trimming took 0 bases from V and 2 from J, leaving 9 bases between them. The CDR3 is made up of 15 amino acids. The chain's CDR3 is CASSQESGLTDTQYF. The DNA of the CDR3 is TGTGCCAGCAGCCAAGAGAGCGGCCTCACAGATACGCAGTATTTT.

This clonotype was observed at least ten times. The chain recombines TRBV27 with TRBJ2-1, with TRBD2 matching over 11 bases. V lost 8 bases to trimming and J lost 6 bases; unmatched junction nucleotides: 9. The germline CDR1 and CDR2 sequences are MNHEY and SMNVEV (reference sequence). The CDR3 covers 15 residues. DNA for the CDR3: TGTGCCAGCCACCGGACTAGCGGGTTGTCCAATGAGCAGTTCTTC. It yields the protein CASHRTSGLSNEQFF.

This clonotype was seen a few times. The J gene is TRBJ2-1, the V gene TRBV27; tentatively, D is TRBD2 (5 bases). The V gene lost 0 bases and the J gene lost 6 bases, with 9 bases spanning the gap. CDR3 length: 14 amino acids. Per germline, CDR1 MNHEY and CDR2 SMNVEV (reference sequence). The CDR3 here is CASSLSPTSNEQFF. The CDR3 region has the DNA TGTGCCAGCAGTTTATCGCCCACTAGCAATGAGCAGTTCTTC.

This clonotype has at least ten counts. The rearrangement uses TRBV7-2 and TRBJ2-2; D uncertain. V lost 4 bases to trimming and J lost 5 bases, with 5 bases between them. Germline-derived CDR1 and CDR2 are SGHTA and FQGNSA. CDR3 length: 12 residues. CDR3 residues: CASSSYTGELFF. The CDR3 DNA reads as TGTGCCAGCAGCTCCTATACCGGGGAGCTGTTTTTT.

At least ten counts were recorded for this clonotype. This chain uses TRBV29-1 with TRBJ2-1; 7 positions agree with TRBD2. Germline-derived CDR1 and CDR2 are SQVTM and ANQGSEA. The CDR3 is 14 residues long. With 6 bases clipped from V and 2 bases from J, the junction kept 7 bases outside the gene matches. The CDR3 DNA is TGCAGCGTGCGCGGGAGAACGGCCTACAATGAGCAGTTCTTC. As protein: CSVRGRTAYNEQFF.

The CDR3 DNA reads as TGTGCCAGCAGCCAAGAAATCTGGCTAGCGGTTTACAATGAGCAGTTCTTC. This translates into CASSQEIWLAVYNEQFF. The rearrangement joins TRBV4-2 to TRBJ2-1; 7 bases line up with TRBD2. J was trimmed by 4 bases and V by 0 bases; bases with no gene match: 9. This CDR3 is built from 17 residues. CDR1 and CDR2 from the germline V gene are LGHNA and YNFKEQ.